The TCR beta chain described here comes from a study of T cell responses to AZD1222 COVID-19 vaccine. Germline V lookup: CDR1 LNHDA, CDR2 SQIVND (reference sequence). This CDR3 comprises 17 residues. The trim removed 3 bases at V and 2 bases at J, leaving 6 bases unmatched. Sequencing used immunoSEQ multiplex PCR; TCRdb keeps in-frame clones, though not all of them. The sample consists of 75,000 to 85,000 clones, about 85% of them appearing once. The rearrangement uses TRBV19 and TRBJ2-6; TRBD1 matches 8 bases. The sequence was collected from an adult in good health. The specimen comprised peripheral blood, sampled on day 0 of AZD1222 vaccination. The CDR3 loop reads CASSIQIRGPGANVLTF. CDR3 DNA sequence: TGTGCCAGTAGTATCCAAATCAGGGGGCCTGGGGCCAACGTCCTGACTTTC.